Given below is one TCR beta chain in context. The entry originates in a study of blood T cell repertoires in COVID-19. Ages ranged from roughly 18 to 95 years, with residence in about 23 US areas. Cohort 3 donors counted as recovered after two negative PCRs, clearance, or resolved symptoms. Under the authors' procedure: Amplification with reference gene primers provided the estimates of nucleated cell counts. Data came from immunoSEQ multiplex PCR; TCRdb stores just in-frame clones and leaves some out. V and J calls and clone size follow that table, whereas D and trimming were derived from the DNA. The table lists fewer than 300,000 clones, about 85% of them singletons. CDR1 and CDR2 from the germline V gene are MNHEY and SMNVEV (reference sequence). V lost 4 bases and J lost 8, with 15 bases in between. The CDR3 length is 14 residues.

The receptor's source is a woman aged 50 to 60 who had recovered from COVID-19. The sample was PBMCs or T cells enriched from blood (not recorded which). V usage is TRBV27 and J usage is TRBJ2-1; tentatively, D is TRBD2 (6 bases). CDR3 nucleotide sequence: TGTGCCAGCAGTTCCCTATGGAGGGACCATGAGCAGTTCTTC. Amino acid sequence: CASSSLWRDHEQFF.